What follows are 6 T cell receptor beta chains derived from one specimen sequenced in a study of blood T cells in healthy people across ages. A second about 7 to 11 cycle PCR used barcoded and J-beta primers. TCRdb used MiXCR to reprocess the 5' RACE reads, holding one entry per CDR3 protein. The data show 730,000 or so distinct CDR3 sequences, with 40% to 45% seen just once and more than 20% held by the top ten. The sequenced sample consisted of blood. These TCRs come from a woman aged 60-75 years in good health.

The chain has TRBV7-2 and TRBJ2-5; no definite D call. Trimming removed 5 bases at V and 2 bases at J, with 9 bases between. Germline values: CDR1 SGHTA, CDR2 FQGNSA. The CDR3 length is 13 residues. The CDR3 spells CASSTRYQETQYF. DNA for the CDR3: TGTGCCAGCAGCACACGGTATCAAGAGACCCAGTACTTC.

This clonotype has ten or more counts. The chain uses TRBV12-3 or TRBV12-4 and TRBJ1-2; D is unclear. V was pared by 6 bases and J by 7 bases, with 15 bases between. The CDR3 is 13 residues long. DNA for the CDR3: TGTGCCAGCAGCCCCCTCCGAGAGGCTGGCTACACCTTC. It yields the protein CASSPLREAGYTF.

The CDR3 protein is CASSRRQGAYEQYF. CDR3 DNA sequence: TGTGCCAGCAGCCGGCGACAGGGAGCCTACGAGCAGTACTTC. The V gene is TRBV3-1, the J gene TRBJ2-7; TRBD1 aligns across 7 bases. The ends lost 4 bases at V and 2 bases at J; junction bases unmatched: 5. Per the germline V gene, CDR1 is LGHDT and CDR2 is YNNKEL (reference sequence). The CDR3 runs to 14 residues.

V usage is TRBV20-1 and J usage is TRBJ1-1; 9 bases agree with TRBD1. The germline V gene has CDR1 DFQATT and CDR2 SNEGSKA (reference sequence). CDR3 length equals 13 residues. V lost 6 bases, J lost 0 bases, and 2 bases stayed unmatched. CDR3 amino acids: CSAQGALNTEAFF. CDR3 coding DNA: TGCAGTGCACAGGGGGCCTTGAACACTGAAGCTTTCTTT.

The rearrangement links TRBV2 to TRBJ2-7; D may be TRBD2 (6 bases). Trimming stripped 4 bases from V and 7 bases from J, with 17 bases between. CDR3 length: 14 amino acids. Germline loops: CDR1 SNHLY, CDR2 FYNNEI. The CDR3 reads CASSGTIFYNEQYF. CDR3 sequence (DNA): TGTGCCAGCAGTGGGACTATTTTCTACAATGAGCAGTACTTC.

Regarding this clonotype: Germline is not matched at one junction end, which may reflect a read error. The V call is TRBV20-1, the J call TRBJ2-1; perhaps TRBD2 as D (6 bases). This CDR3 is 14 amino acids long. Germline-derived CDR1 and CDR2 are DFQATT and SNEGSKA (reference sequence). This CDR3 is CGAPGLASSYEQFF. Written as DNA, the CDR3 is TGCGGTGCTCCCGGCCTAGCGTCAAGCTATGAGCAGTTCTTC.